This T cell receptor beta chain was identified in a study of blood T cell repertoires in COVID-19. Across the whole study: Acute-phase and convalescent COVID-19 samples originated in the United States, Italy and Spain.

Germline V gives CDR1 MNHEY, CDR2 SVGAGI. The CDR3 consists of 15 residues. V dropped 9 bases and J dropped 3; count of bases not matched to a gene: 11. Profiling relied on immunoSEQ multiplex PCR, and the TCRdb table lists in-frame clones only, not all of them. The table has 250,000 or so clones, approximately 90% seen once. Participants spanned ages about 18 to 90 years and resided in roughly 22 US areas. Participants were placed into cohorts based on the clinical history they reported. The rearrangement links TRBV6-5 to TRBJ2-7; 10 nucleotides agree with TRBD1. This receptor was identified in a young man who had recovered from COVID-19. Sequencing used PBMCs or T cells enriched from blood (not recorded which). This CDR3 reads CASTLPGQGGYEQYF. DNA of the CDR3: TGTGCCAGTACTCTACCCGGACAGGGGGGCTACGAGCAGTACTTC.